The TCR beta chain under discussion was sequenced for a study of T-cell reconstitution after alpha-beta-depleted transplantation in children. V was clipped by 0 bases and J by 2 bases, with 9 bases between them. The germline gives CDR1 LGHDT, CDR2 YNNKEL (reference sequence). The CDR3 runs to 15 residues. The authors prepared the TCRbeta library with unique molecular identifiers. TCRdb reprocessed the PCR reads with MiXCR, giving one entry per CDR3 protein. The table has 670,000 or so distinct CDR3 sequences, around 14% seen once. General study findings and limits: Newly generated T cells supplied most T-cell counts and diversity one year post-transplant. Recipient T cells and thymic progenitors that survived were the source of the high TCRbeta diversity seen at day 60 in some patients. Several hundred expanded graft clones reportedly supplied alpha-beta T cells about two months after transplant.

This clonotype was seen at least ten times. The target antigen is unknown. Here the sequenced sample was PBMCs, taken before TCRalphabeta/CD19-depleted stem cell transplant. The receptor comes from a girl aged 2 to 10 with congenital amegakaryocytic thrombocytopenia, due to receive a stem cell transplant. V is TRBV3-1 and J is TRBJ2-3, with D uncertain. In nucleotides, the CDR3 is TGTGCCAGCAGCCAAGATATCCCTTCCACAGATACGCAGTATTTT. It encodes CASSQDIPSTDTQYF.